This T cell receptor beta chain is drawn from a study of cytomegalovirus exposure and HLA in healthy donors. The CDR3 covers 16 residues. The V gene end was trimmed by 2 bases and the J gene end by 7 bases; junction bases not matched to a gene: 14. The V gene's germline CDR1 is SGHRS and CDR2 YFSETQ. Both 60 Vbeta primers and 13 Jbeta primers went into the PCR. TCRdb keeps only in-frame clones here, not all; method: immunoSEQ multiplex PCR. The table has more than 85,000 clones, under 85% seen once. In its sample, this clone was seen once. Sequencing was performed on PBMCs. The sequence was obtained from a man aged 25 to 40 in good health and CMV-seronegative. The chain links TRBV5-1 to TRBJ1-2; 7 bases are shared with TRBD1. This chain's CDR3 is CASSLPGTAGTGGYTF. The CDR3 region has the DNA TGCGCCAGCAGCTTACCTGGGACAGCCGGAACGGGTGGCTACACCTTC.